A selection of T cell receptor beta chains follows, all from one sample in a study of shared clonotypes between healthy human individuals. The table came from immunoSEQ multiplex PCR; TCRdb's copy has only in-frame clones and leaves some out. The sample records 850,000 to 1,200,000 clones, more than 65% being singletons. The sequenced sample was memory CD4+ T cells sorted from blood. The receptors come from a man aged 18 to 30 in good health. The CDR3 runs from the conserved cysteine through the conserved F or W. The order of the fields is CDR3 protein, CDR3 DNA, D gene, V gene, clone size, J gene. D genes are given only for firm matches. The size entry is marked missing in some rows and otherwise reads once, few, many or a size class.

CDR3: CASSPSGGVQPQHF; DNA: TGTGCCAGCAGTCCGTCGGGGGGGGTTCAGCCCCAGCATTTT; D: NA; V: TRBV7-2; size: NA; J: TRBJ1-5
CDR3: CASSYSPSRVYEQYF; DNA: TGTGCCAGCAGTTACTCTCCTTCTAGAGTCTACGAGCAGTACTTC; D: NA; V: TRBV6-5; size: NA; J: TRBJ2-7
CDR3: CAWSVSRDEFF; DNA: TGTGCCTGGAGTGTATCCAGGGATGAGTTCTTC; D: NA; V: TRBV30; size: NA; J: TRBJ2-1
CDR3: CAWREGPSGGAVEQFF; DNA: TGTGCCTGGAGAGAGGGGCCTAGCGGGGGGGCCGTAGAGCAGTTCTTC; D: TRBD2; V: TRBV30; size: NA; J: TRBJ2-1
CDR3: CASSSGTSASTDTQYF; DNA: TGCGCCAGCAGCTCCGGGACTAGCGCCAGCACAGATACGCAGTATTTT; D: TRBD2; V: TRBV5-1; size: few; J: TRBJ2-3
CDR3: CASRRTGTYEQYF; DNA: TGCGCCAGCAGGAGAACAGGGACCTACGAGCAGTACTTC; D: NA; V: TRBV10-2; size: NA; J: TRBJ2-7
CDR3: CASSLTGTGVGDTQYF; DNA: TGTGCCAGCAGCCTCACCGGGACAGGGGTGGGAGATACGCAGTATTTT; D: TRBD1; V: TRBV7-9; size: NA; J: TRBJ2-3
CDR3: CASGLVSTGELFF; DNA: TGTGCCAGTGGGCTAGTGAGTACCGGGGAGCTGTTTTTT; D: NA; V: TRBV19; size: few; J: TRBJ2-2
CDR3: CASSEPGQGDTEAFF; DNA: TGTGCCAGCAGTGAACCGGGACAGGGGGACACTGAAGCTTTCTTT; D: TRBD1; V: TRBV6-1; size: NA; J: TRBJ1-1
CDR3: CASSQGLLQETQYF; DNA: TGTGCCAGCAGTCAGGGACTACTCCAAGAGACCCAGTACTTC; D: TRBD2; V: TRBV6-6; size: NA; J: TRBJ2-5
CDR3: CATGLAGGQETQYF; DNA: TGTGCCACAGGACTAGCGGGGGGACAAGAGACCCAGTACTTC; D: TRBD2; V: TRBV10-3; size: NA; J: TRBJ2-5
CDR3: CASSRSGQGITEAFF; DNA: TGTGCCAGTAGTAGATCGGGACAGGGTATCACTGAAGCTTTCTTT; D: TRBD1; V: TRBV19; size: NA; J: TRBJ1-1
CDR3: CASSLTSGTDTQYF; DNA: TGTGCCAGCAGCCTTACTAGCGGCACAGATACGCAGTATTTT; D: TRBD2; V: TRBV7-2; size: once; J: TRBJ2-3
CDR3: CASSWGLMNTEAFF; DNA: TGCGCCAGCAGTTGGGGATTGATGAACACTGAAGCTTTCTTT; D: NA; V: TRBV5-1; size: NA; J: TRBJ1-1
CDR3: CASRGSALNNEQFF; DNA: TGCGCCAGCAGAGGCTCGGCACTCAACAATGAGCAGTTCTTC; D: NA; V: TRBV10-2; size: NA; J: TRBJ2-1
CDR3: CAWTRGSQPQHF; DNA: TGTGCCTGGACCAGGGGTAGTCAGCCCCAGCATTTT; D: NA; V: TRBV30; size: few; J: TRBJ1-5
CDR3: CASSLGHKGDEQYF; DNA: TGTGCCAGCAGCTTAGGTCATAAGGGGGACGAGCAGTACTTC; D: NA; V: TRBV7-9; size: NA; J: TRBJ2-7
CDR3: CAISDPGGRVTGELFF; DNA: TGTGCCATCAGTGACCCGGGGGGGCGGGTCACCGGGGAGCTGTTTTTT; D: TRBD2; V: TRBV10-3; size: NA; J: TRBJ2-2
CDR3: CASSPWGSNTEAFF; DNA: TGTGCCAGCAGCCCGTGGGGGTCGAACACTGAAGCTTTCTTT; D: NA; V: TRBV6-6; size: few; J: TRBJ1-1
CDR3: CASSSRDRGPQQPQHF; DNA: TGTGCCAGCAGTAGCCGGGACAGGGGGCCTCAACAGCCCCAGCATTTT; D: TRBD1; V: TRBV6-6; size: NA; J: TRBJ1-5
CDR3: CASSESSTGTYEQYF; DNA: TGTGCCAGCAGTGAATCCTCAACAGGTACCTACGAGCAGTACTTC; D: NA; V: TRBV25-1; size: NA; J: TRBJ2-7